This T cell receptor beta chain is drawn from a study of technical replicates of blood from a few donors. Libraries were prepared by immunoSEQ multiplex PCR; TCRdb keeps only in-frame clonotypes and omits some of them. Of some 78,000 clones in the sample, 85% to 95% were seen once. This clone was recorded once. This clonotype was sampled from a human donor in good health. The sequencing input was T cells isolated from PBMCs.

The CDR3 region is CASTPGLAGYQPPYEQYF. In DNA form, the CDR3 reads TGTGCCAGCACCCCTGGACTAGCGGGCTACCAACCACCCTACGAGCAGTACTTC. This rearrangement joins TRBV28 to TRBJ2-7, with 11 bases identical to TRBD2. J was trimmed by 2 bases and V by 7 bases; bases with no gene match: 16. The CDR3 runs to 18 residues. Per the germline V gene, CDR1 is MDHEN and CDR2 is SYDVKM.